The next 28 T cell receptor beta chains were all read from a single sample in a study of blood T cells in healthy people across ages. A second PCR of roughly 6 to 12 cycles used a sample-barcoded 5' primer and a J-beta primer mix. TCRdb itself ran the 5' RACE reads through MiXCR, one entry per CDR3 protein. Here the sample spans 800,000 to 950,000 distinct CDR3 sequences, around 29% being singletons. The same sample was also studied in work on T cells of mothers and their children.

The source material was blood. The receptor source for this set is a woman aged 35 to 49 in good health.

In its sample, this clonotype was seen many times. The CDR3 region is CATSRVRGAYEQYF. The CDR3, as DNA: TGTGCCACCAGCAGAGTCAGGGGGGCCTACGAGCAGTACTTC. V and J are TRBV15 and TRBJ2-7; weak D call: TRBD1 (7 bases). V was shortened by 1 base and J by 2 bases, with 9 bases between the two germline ends. The germline CDR1 and CDR2 sequences are LNHNV and YYDKDF (reference sequence). The length of the CDR3 is 14 residues.

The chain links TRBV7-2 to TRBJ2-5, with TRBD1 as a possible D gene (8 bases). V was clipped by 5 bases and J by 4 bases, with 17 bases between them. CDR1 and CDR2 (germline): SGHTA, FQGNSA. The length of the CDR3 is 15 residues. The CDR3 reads CASSGRTGRGETQYF. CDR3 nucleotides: TGTGCCAGCAGCGGCCGGACAGGGAGGGGAGAGACCCAGTACTTC.

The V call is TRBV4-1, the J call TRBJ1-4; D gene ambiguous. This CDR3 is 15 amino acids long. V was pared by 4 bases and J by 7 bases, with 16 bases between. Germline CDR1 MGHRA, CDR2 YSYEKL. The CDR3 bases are TGCGCCAGCAGCCCAAAGGCACCGACACGTGAAAAACTGTTTTTT. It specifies CASSPKAPTREKLFF.

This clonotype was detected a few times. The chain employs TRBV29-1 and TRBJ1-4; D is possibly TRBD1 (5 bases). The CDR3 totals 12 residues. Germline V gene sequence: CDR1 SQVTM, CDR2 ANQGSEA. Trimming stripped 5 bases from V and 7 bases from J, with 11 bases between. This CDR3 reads CSVLGTAEKLFF. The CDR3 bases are TGCAGCGTTTTGGGGACGGCTGAAAAACTGTTTTTT.

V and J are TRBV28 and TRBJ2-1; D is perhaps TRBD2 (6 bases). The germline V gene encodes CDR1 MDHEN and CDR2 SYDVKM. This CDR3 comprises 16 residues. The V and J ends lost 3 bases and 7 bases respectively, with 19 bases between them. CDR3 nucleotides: TGTGCCAGCAGTTTCCCCCACCTCAGCGGGCGTAATGAGCAGTTCTTC. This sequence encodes CASSFPHLSGRNEQFF.

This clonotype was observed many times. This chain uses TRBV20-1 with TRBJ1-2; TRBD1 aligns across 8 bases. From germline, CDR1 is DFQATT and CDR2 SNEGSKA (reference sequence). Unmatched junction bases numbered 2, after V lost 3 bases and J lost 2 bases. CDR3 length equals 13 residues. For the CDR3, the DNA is TGCAGTGCTAGGGACAGGGAGAACTATGGCTACACCTTC. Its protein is CSARDRENYGYTF.

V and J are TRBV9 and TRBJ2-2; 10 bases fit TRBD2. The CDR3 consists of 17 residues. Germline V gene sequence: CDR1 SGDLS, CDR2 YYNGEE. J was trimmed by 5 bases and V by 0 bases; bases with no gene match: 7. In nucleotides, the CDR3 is TGTGCCAGCAGCGTAGGTCCTAGCGGGGGAAATACCGGGGAGCTGTTTTTT. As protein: CASSVGPSGGNTGELFF.

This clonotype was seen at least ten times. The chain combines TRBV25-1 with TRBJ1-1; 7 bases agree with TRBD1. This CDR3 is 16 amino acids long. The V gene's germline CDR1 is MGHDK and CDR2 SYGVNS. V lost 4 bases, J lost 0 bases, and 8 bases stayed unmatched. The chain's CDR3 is CASSGWDRFMNTEAFF. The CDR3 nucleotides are TGTGCCAGCAGTGGATGGGACAGATTCATGAACACTGAAGCTTTCTTT. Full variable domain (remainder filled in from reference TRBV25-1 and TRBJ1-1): EADIYQTPRYLVIGTGKKITLECSQTMGHDKMYWYQQDPGMELHLIHYSYGVNSTEKGDLSSESTVSRIRTEHFPLTLESARPSHTSQYLCASSGWDRFMNTEAFFGQGTRLTVV.

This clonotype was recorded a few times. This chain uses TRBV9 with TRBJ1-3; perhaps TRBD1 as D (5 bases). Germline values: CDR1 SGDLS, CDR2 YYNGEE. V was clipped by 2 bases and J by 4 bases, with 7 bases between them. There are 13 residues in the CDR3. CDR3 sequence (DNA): TGTGCCAGCAGCGTGGGGGTAGGAAACACCATATATTTT. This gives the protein CASSVGVGNTIYF.

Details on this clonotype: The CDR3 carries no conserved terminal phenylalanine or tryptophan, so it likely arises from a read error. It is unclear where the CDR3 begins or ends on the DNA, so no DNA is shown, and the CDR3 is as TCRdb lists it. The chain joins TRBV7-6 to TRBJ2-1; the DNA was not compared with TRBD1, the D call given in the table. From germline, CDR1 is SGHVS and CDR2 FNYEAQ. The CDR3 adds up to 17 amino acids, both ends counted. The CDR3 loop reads CASSLGTGARGEQFFGL.

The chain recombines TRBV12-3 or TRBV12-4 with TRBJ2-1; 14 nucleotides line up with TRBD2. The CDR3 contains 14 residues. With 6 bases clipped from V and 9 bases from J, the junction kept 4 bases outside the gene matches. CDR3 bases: TGTGCCAGCAGAAGACTAGCGGGGGGGTTTGAGCAGTTCTTC. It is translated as CASRRLAGGFEQFF.

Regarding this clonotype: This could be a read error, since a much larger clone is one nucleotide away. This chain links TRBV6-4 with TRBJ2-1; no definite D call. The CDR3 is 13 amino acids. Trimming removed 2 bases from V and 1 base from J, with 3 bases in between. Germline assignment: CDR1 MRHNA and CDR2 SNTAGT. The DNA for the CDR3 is TGTGCCAGCAGTGACGCTTCCTACAATGAGCAGTTCTTC. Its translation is CASSDASYNEQFF.

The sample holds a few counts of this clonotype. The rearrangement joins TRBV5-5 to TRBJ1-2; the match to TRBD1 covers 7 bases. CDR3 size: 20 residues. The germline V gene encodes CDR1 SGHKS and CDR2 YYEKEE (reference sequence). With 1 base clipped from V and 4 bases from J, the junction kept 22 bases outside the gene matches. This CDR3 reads CASSLRVGPGQSFPIYGYTF. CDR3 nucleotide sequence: TGTGCCAGCAGCTTGCGGGTTGGCCCGGGACAGTCCTTTCCTATCTATGGCTACACCTTC.

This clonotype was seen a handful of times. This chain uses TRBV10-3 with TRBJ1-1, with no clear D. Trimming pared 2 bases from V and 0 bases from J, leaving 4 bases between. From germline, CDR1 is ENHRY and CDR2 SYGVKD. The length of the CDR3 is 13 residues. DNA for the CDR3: TGTGCCATCAGTGAGGAATTGAACACTGAAGCTTTCTTT. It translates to CAISEELNTEAFF.

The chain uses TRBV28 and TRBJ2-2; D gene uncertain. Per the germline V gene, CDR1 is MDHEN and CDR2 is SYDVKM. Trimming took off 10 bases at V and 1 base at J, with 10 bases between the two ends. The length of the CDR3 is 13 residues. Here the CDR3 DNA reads TGTGCCACCTGTGCTCAGAACACCGGGGAGCTGTTTTTT. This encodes CATCAQNTGELFF. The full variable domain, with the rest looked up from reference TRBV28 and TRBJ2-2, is DVKVTQSSRYLVKRTGEKVFLECVQDMDHENMFWYRQDPGLGLRLIYFSYDVKMKEKGDIPEGYSVSREKKERFSLILESASTNQTSMYLCATCAQNTGELFFGEGSRLTVL.

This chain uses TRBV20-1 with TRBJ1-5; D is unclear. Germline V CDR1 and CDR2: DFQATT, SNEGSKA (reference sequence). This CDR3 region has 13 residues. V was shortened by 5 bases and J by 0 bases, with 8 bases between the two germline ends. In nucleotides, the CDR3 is TGCAGTGCTTACGGGGATAGCAATCAGCCCCAGCATTTT. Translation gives CSAYGDSNQPQHF.

CDR3 nucleotide sequence: TGCGCCAGCAGCTTGGTGTTGGTGCGGGGAGAGACCCAGTACTTC. This codes for CASSLVLVRGETQYF. V gene TRBV5-1 combines with J gene TRBJ2-5, with D possibly matching TRBD2 (6 bases). The germline gives CDR1 SGHRS, CDR2 YFSETQ. Trimming left V 0 bases short and J 4 bases short, with 13 bases between. This CDR3 is built from 15 residues.

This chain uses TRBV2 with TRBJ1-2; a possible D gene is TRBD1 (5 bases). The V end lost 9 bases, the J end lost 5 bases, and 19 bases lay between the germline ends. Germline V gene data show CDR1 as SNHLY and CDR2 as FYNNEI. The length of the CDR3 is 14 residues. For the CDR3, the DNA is TGTGCCAGTCAGCCTCGACAGCGGACGTATGGCTACACCTTC. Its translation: CASQPRQRTYGYTF.

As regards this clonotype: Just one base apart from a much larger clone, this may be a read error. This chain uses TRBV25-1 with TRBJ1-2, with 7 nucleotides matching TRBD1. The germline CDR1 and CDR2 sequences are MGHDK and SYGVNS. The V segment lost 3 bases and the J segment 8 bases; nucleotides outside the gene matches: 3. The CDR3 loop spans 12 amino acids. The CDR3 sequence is CASSEQGEGYTF. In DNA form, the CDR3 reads TGTGCCAGCAGTGAGCAGGGGGAAGGCTACACCTTC.

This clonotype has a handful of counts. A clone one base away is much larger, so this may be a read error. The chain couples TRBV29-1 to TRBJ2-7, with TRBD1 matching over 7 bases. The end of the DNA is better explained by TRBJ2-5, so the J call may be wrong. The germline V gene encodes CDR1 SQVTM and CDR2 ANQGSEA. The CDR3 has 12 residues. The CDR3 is CSGTGDWETQYF. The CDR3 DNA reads TGCAGCGGAACAGGGGATTGGGAGACCCAGTACTTC.

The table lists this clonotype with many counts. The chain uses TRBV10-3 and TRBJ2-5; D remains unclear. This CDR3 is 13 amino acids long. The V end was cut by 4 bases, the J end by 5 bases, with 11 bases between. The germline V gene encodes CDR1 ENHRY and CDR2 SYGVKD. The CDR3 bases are TGTGCCATCAGTGTTGTGGGCAGGGAGACCCAGTACTTC. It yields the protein CAISVVGRETQYF.

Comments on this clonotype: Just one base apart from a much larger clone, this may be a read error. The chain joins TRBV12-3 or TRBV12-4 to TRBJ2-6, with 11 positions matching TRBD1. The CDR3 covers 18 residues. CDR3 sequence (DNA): TGTGCCAGCAGTCCACGGACAGGGGGCGCTTCTGGGCCCAACGTCCTGACTTTC. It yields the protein CASSPRTGGASGPNVLTF.

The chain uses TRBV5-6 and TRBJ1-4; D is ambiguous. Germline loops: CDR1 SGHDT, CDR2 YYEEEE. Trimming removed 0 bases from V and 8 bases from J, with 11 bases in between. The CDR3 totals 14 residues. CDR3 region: CASSLGGVVEKLFF. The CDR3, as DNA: TGTGCCAGCAGCTTGGGTGGAGTGGTGGAAAAACTGTTTTTT.

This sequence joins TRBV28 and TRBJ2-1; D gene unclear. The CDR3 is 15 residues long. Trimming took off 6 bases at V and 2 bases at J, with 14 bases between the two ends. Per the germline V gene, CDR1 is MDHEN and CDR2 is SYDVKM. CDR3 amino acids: CASSPSNGPYNEQFF. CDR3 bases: TGTGCCAGCAGCCCCTCGAACGGTCCCTACAATGAGCAGTTCTTC.

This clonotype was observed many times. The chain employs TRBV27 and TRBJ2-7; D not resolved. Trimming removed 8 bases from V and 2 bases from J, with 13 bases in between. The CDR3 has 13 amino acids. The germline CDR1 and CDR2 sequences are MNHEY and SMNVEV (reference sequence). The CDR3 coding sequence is TGTGCCAGCCGACAACCCGGCGCCTACGAGCAGTACTTC. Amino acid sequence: CASRQPGAYEQYF.

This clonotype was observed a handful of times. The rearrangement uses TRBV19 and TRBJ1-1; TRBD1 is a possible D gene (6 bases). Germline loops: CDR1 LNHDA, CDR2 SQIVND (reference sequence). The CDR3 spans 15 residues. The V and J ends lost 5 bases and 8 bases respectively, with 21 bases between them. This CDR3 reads CASSSPGTLKFEAFF. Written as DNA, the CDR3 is TGTGCCAGTAGTTCCCCCGGGACACTGAAGTTCGAAGCTTTCTTT.

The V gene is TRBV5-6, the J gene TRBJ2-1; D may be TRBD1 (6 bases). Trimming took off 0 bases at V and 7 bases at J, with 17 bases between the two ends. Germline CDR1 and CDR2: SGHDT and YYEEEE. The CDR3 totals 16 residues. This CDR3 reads CASSLAGRGNGNEQFF. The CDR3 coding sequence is TGTGCCAGCAGCTTGGCCGGCAGGGGAAATGGTAATGAGCAGTTCTTC.

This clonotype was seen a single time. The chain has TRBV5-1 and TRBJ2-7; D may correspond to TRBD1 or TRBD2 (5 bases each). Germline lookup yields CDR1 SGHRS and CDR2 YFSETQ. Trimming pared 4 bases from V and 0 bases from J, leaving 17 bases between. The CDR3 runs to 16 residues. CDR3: CASSPSKGTDSYEQYF. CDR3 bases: TGCGCCAGCAGCCCCAGTAAAGGGACGGACTCCTACGAGCAGTACTTC.